The rows below give T cell receptor beta chains drawn from one sample of a study of T cell repertoires in aging, cancer and after chemotherapy. TCRdb processed the multiplex PCR reads anew with MiXCR; each CDR3 protein has one entry. The data show 1,500 to 2,000 distinct CDR3 sequences, under 40% seen once. Sequenced: blood. These receptors came from a human donor with a solid tumor. CDR3s include the opening cysteine and the closing phenylalanine or tryptophan. Clone size is stated in some rows and not others, as once, few, many or a class when expanded.

TRBV6-5	-	TRBJ2-2	CARSYSDSNTGELFF
TRBV15	-	TRBJ2-7	CATSRDIECYEQYF
TRBV5-6	-	TRBJ1-4	CASSLGGAPEKLFF
TRBV5-6	-	TRBJ2-7	CASSLLLAGDSYEQYF
TRBV19	-	TRBJ2-2	CASSGVQGADTWELFF
TRBV27	-	TRBJ2-5	CASSSRGNEETQYF
TRBV6-4	-	TRBJ1-6	CASSGGTYNSPLHF
TRBV7-2	few	TRBJ2-3	CASSLGLAGQDTQYF
TRBV5-4	few	TRBJ1-4	CASSRSMDEKLFF
TRBV28	-	TRBJ2-3	CASSLWGRNTDTQYF
TRBV7-6	once	TRBJ1-3	CASSLVGGNTIYF
TRBV12-3/TRBV12-4	few	TRBJ2-1	CASLGGAEAEQFF
TRBV29-1	few	TRBJ2-7	CSAGGTTTYKQYF
TRBV20-1	-	TRBJ2-7	CSARGEVSREQYF
TRBV4-2	-	TRBJ2-3	CASSVRLAGDTDTQYF
TRBV24-1	-	TRBJ1-2	CATSDPISYGYTF
TRBV11-2	-	TRBJ2-1	CASSLNNEQFF
TRBV27	large	TRBJ2-3	CASSSEAADTQYF
TRBV5-6	-	TRBJ1-1	CASSFTVGTEAFF
TRBV27	few	TRBJ2-5	CASSPGTAGVKTQYF
TRBV5-4	-	TRBJ2-1	CASSWRSALDYNEQFF
TRBV5-5	-	TRBJ2-2	CASSLVIGRLAGELFF
TRBV29-1	few	TRBJ1-5	CSVGSGNQPQHF
TRBV30	-	TRBJ1-3	CAWSVNGRNTIYF
TRBV12-3/TRBV12-4	few	TRBJ1-4	CASSPAEKLFF
TRBV6-2/TRBV6-3	-	TRBJ2-6	CASSYGFRGSGANVLTF
TRBV27	-	TRBJ2-7	CASSLPGTGTNEQYF
TRBV7-4	-	TRBJ2-3	CASSRGPGTDTQYF
TRBV7-6	large	TRBJ2-3	CASSLVERETDTQYF
TRBV12-3/TRBV12-4	-	TRBJ2-1	CASSHPRGGATADQYNKQFF
TRBV15	few	TRBJ1-2	CATSRDGQYGYTF
TRBV29-1	large	TRBJ1-4	CSVEGGPSNEKLFF
TRBV29-1	-	TRBJ1-2	CSVARQGANGYTF
TRBV20-1	-	TRBJ2-7	CSGTGWAYEQYF
TRBV20-1	few	TRBJ2-5	CSATPFGDRLYQETQYF
TRBV5-4	-	TRBJ1-2	CASSLDTANYGYTF
TRBV10-3	-	TRBJ2-2	CAISGTGNTGELFF
TRBV6-2/TRBV6-3	-	TRBJ1-1	CASRGRGFNTEAFF
TRBV19	few	TRBJ1-5	CASSMLWGDNQPQHF
TRBV6-6	-	TRBJ2-1	CASTAPARNGEQFF
TRBV20-1	-	TRBJ2-7	CSAPTAGTGGGEQYF